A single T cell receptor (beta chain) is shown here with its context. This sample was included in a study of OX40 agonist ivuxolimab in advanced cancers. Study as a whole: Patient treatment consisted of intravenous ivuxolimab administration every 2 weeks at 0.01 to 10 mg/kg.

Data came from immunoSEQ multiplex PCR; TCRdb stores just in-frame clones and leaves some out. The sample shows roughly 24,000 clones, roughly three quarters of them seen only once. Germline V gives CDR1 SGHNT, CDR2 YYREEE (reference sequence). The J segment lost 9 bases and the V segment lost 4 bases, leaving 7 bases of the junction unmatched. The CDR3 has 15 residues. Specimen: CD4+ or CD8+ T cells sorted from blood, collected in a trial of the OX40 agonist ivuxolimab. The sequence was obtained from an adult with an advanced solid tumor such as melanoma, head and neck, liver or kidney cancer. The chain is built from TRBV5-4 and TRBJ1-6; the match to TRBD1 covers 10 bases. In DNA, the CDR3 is TGTGCCAGCAGCATATCCGGGACAGGGGTTTCACCCCTCCACTTT. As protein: CASSISGTGVSPLHF.